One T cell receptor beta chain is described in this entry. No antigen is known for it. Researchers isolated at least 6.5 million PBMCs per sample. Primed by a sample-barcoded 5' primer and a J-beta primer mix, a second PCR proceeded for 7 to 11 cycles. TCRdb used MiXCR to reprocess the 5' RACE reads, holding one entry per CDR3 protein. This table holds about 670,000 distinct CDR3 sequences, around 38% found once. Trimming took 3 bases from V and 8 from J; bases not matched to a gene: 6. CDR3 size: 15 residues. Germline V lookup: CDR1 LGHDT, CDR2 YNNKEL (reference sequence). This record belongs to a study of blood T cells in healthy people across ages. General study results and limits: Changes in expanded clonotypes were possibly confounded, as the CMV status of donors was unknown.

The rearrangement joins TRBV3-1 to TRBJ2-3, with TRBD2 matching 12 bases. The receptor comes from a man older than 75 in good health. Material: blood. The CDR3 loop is CASSQRTSGMGTQYF. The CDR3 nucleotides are TGTGCCAGCAGCCAGCGGACTAGCGGGATGGGTACGCAGTATTTT.